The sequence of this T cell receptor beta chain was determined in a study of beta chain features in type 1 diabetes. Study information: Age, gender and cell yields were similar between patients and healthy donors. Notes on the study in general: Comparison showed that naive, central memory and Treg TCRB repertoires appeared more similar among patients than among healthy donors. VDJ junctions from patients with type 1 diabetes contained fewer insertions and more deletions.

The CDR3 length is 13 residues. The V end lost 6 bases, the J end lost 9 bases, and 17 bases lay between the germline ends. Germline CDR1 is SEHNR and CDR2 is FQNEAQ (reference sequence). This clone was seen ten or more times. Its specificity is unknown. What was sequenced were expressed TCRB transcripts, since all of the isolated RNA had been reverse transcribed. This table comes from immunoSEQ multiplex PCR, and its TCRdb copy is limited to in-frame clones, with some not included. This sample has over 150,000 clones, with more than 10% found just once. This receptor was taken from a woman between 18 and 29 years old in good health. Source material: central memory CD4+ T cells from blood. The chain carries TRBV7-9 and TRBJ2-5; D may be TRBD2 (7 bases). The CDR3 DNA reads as TGTGCCAGCAGAGGGAACAGGGAGGGAGCCCAGTACTTC. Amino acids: CASRGNREGAQYF. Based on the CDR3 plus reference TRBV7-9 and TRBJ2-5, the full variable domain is DTGVSQNPRHKITKRGQNVTFRCDPISEHNRLYWYRQTLGQGPEFLTYFQNEAQLEKSRLLSDRFSAERPKGSFSTLEIQRTEQGDSAMYLCASRGNREGAQYFGPGTRLLVL.